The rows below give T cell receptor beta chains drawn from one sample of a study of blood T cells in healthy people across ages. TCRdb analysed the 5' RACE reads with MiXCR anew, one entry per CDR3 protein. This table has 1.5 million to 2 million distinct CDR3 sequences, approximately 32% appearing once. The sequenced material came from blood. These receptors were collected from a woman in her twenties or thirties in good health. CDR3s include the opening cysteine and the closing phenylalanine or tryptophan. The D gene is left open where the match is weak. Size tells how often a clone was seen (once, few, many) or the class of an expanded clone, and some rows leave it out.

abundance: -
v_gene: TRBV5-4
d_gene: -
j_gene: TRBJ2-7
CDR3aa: CASSLQGPRDEQYF
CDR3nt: TGTGCCAGCAGCTTACAGGGCCCTCGGGACGAGCAGTACTTC

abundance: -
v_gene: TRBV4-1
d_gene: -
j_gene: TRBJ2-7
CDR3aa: CASSLYLHRDGGSYEQYF
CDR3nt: TGCGCCAGCAGCCTATACCTGCACCGGGACGGGGGCTCCTACGAGCAGTACTTC

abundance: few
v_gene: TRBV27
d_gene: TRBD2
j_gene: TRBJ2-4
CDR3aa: CASSSVLAGDIQYF
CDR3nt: TGTGCCAGCAGTTCCGTCCTAGCGGGGGACATTCAGTACTTC

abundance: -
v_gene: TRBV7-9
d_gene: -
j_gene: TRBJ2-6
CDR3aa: CASSRPGRSSGANVLTF
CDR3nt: TGTGCCAGCAGCAGACCTGGACGGAGCTCTGGGGCCAACGTCCTGACTTTC

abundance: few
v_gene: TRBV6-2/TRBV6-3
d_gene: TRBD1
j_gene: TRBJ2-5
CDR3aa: CASSLHRGETQYF
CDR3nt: TGTGCCAGCAGCCTTCACAGGGGTGAGACCCAGTACTTC

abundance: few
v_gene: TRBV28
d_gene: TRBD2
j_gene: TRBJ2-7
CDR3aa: CASSKSGRGEQYF
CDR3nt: TGTGCCAGCTCAAAGAGCGGGAGAGGCGAGCAGTACTTC

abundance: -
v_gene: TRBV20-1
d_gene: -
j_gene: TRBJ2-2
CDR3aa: CSARVAGFGGELFF
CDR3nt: TGCAGTGCTAGAGTGGCAGGATTTGGCGGGGAGCTGTTTTTT

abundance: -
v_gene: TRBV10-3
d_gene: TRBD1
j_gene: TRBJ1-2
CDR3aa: CAITRTGGAEGGYTF
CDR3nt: TGTGCCATCACTAGGACAGGGGGCGCGGAAGGTGGCTACACCTTC

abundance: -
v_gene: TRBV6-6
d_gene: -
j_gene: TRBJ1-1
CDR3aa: CAGGDHPNTEAFF
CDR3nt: TGTGCCGGCGGGGACCACCCCAACACTGAAGCTTTCTTT

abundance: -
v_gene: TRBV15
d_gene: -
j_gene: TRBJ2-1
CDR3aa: CATSRSAPSPYNEQFF
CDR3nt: TGTGCCACCAGCAGGTCGGCCCCGAGCCCCTACAATGAGCAGTTCTTC

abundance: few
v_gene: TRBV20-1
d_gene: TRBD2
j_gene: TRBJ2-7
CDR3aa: CSAETSGSSYEQYF
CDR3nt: TGCAGTGCAGAAACTAGCGGGTCCTCCTACGAGCAGTACTTC

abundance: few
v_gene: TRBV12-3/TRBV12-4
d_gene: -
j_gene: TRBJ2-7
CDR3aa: CASTMGGFQYF
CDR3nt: TGTGCCAGCACCATGGGCGGATTTCAGTACTTC

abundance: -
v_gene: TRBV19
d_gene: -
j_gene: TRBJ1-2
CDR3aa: CASSIDQAANYGYTF
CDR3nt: TGTGCCAGTAGTATAGACCAGGCAGCTAACTATGGCTACACCTTC

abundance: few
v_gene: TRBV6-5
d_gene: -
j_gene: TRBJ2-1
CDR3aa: CASSYGRTSYNEQFF
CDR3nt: TGTGCCAGCAGTTACGGGAGGACATCCTACAATGAGCAGTTCTTC

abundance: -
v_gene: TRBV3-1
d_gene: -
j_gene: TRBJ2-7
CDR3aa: CASSQVGAGGAVYEQYF
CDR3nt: TGTGCCAGCAGCCAAGTAGGGGCCGGAGGGGCCGTCTACGAGCAGTACTTC

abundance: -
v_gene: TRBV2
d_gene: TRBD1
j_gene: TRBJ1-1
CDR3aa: CASSGKGAWDTEAFF
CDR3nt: TGTGCCAGCAGTGGAAAGGGGGCTTGGGACACTGAAGCTTTCTTT

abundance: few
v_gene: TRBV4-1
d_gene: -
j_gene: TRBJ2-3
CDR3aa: CASSRPSRATDTQYF
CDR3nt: TGCGCCAGCAGCCGCCCTTCTAGAGCCACAGATACGCAGTATTTT

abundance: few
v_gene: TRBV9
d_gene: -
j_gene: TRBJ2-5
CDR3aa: CASSVFGLQETQYF
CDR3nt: TGTGCCAGCAGCGTATTCGGCCTCCAAGAGACCCAGTACTTC

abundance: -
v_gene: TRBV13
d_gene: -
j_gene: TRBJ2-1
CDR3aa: CASSLVVGISSYNEQFF
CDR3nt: TGTGCCAGCAGCTTAGTAGTAGGAATAAGCTCCTACAATGAGCAGTTCTTC

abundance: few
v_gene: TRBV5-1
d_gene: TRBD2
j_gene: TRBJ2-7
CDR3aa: CASSLTGGGGTYEQYF
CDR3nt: TGCGCCAGCAGCTTGACGGGGGGAGGAGGGACCTACGAGCAGTACTTC

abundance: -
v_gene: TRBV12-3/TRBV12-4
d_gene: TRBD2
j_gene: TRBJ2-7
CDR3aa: CASRSSGLLYEQYF
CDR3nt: TGTGCCAGCAGGTCTTCGGGACTACTGTACGAGCAGTACTTC

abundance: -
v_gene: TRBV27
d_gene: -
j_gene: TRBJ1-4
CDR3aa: CASSQWRGEKLFF
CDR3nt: TGTGCCAGCAGTCAATGGAGGGGGGAAAAACTGTTTTTT